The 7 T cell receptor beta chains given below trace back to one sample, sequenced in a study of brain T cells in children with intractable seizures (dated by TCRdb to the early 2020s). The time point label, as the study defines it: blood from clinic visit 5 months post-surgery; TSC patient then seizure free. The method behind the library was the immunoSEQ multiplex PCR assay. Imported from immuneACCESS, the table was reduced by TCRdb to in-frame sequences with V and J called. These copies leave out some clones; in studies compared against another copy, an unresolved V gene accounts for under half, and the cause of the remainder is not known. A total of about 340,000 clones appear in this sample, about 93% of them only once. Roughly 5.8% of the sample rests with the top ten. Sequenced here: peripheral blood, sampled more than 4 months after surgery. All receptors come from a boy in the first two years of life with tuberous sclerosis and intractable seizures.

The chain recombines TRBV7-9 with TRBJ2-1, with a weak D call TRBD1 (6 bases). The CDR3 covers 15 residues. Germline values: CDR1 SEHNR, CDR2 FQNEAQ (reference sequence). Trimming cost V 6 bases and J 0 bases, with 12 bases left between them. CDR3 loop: CASRQQGTSYNEQFF. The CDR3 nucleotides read TGTGCCAGCAGACAGCAGGGGACCTCCTACAATGAGCAGTTCTTC.

The chain's CDR3 is CASSYKEAQHF. CDR3 in DNA: TGTGCCAGCAGCTATAAAGAGGCCCAGCATTTT. The rearrangement uses TRBV28 and TRBJ1-5; D is unclear. The V end was cut by 6 bases, the J end by 11 bases, with 11 bases between. CDR3 size: 11 residues. CDR1 is MDHEN and CDR2 is SYDVKM in the germline V gene.

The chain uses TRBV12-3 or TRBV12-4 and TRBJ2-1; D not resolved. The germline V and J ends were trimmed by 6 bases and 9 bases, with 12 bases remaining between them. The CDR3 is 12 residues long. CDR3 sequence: CASSLIQIEQFF. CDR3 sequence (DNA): TGTGCCAGCAGCTTGATTCAGATTGAGCAGTTCTTC.

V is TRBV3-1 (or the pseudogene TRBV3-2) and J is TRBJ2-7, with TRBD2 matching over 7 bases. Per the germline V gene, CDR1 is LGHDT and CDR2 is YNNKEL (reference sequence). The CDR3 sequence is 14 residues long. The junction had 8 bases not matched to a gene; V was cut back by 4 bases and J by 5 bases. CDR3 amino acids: CASSLRGGDHEQYF. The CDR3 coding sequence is TGTGCCAGCAGCCTCCGGGGAGGGGACCACGAGCAGTACTTC.

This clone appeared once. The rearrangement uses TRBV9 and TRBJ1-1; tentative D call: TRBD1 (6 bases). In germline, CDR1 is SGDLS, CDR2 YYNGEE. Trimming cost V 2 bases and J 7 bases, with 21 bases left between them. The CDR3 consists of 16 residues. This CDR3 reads CASSVSQGNLRDEAFF. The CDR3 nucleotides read TGTGCCAGCAGCGTCAGCCAGGGGAATTTAAGGGATGAAGCTTTCTTT.

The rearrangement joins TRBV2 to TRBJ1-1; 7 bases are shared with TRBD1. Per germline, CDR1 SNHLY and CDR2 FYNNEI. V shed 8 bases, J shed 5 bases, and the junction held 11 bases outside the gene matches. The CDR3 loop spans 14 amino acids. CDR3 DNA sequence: TGTGCCAGCCTCATGGACAGGCAATCGACTGAAGCTTTCTTT. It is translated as CASLMDRQSTEAFF.

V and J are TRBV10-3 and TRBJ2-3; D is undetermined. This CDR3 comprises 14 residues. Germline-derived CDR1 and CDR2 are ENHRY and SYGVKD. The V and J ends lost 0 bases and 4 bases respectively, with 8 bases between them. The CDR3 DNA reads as TGTGCCATCAGTGAGTCAGGGCGTCCAGATACGCAGTATTTT. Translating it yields CAISESGRPDTQYF.